The 22 T cell receptor beta chains below all came from one sample that was sequenced in a study of tumor and adjacent non-tumor tissue in lung cancer. This sample's RNA came from whole unsorted tissue. This non-tumor lung sample came from over 3 cm beyond the tumor edge. A modified ARM-PCR protocol with three rounds of nested PCR amplified TCRbeta. One entry per CDR3 protein results from TCRdb running MiXCR on the multiplex PCR reads. The sample lists 80,000 to 100,000 distinct CDR3 sequences; 80% were seen once. The material sequenced was distant non-tumor lung tissue. All receptors come from a man in his 60s with small cell lung cancer.

This chain links TRBV4-2 with TRBJ2-2, with TRBD2 identical over 8 bases. J lost 10 bases, V lost 9 bases, and 16 bases had no gene match. CDR1 is LGHNA, CDR2 YNFKEQ, per germline. The CDR3 extends over 15 amino acids. The CDR3 here is CARKQAGDDGVELFF. The CDR3 DNA follows: TGTGCCAGGAAACAAGCGGGAGATGATGGCGTGGAGCTGTTTTTT.

Remarks on this clonotype: One end of the junction is discordant with germline, which a read error may explain. J is TRBJ2-5 and V is TRBV29-1; a weak D match, TRBD2 (5 bases). The CDR3 is 12 amino acids. CDR1 and CDR2 from the germline V gene are SQVTM and ANQGSEA. The CDR3 here is CSIESLGETRYF. CDR3 sequence (DNA): TGCAGCATTGAGTCACTTGGGGAGACCCGGTACTTC.

V is TRBV6-1 and J is TRBJ1-4, with TRBD1 matching 7 bases. Losses at the gene ends were 10 bases for V and 0 bases for J; bases not matched to a gene: 11. The CDR3 is 16 residues long. Per germline, CDR1 MNHNS and CDR2 SASEGT. The CDR3, as DNA: TGTGCCATCAGAAACATAGGGGGCGCAACTAATGAAAAACTGTTTTTT. Amino acids: CAIRNIGGATNEKLFF.

Turning to this clonotype: At one of its ends the junction is not consistent with the germline gene, which may arise from a read error. V and J are TRBV12-3 or TRBV12-4 and TRBJ2-6, with 9 bases fitting TRBD1. This CDR3 has 15 residues. CDR3: CASRHRGLGANVLTF. CDR3 in DNA: TGTGCCAGCAGGCACAGGGGGCTTGGGGCCAATGTCCTGACTTTC.

The rearrangement links TRBV6-6 to TRBJ2-2; no reliable D call. Germline-derived CDR1 and CDR2 are MNHNY and SVGAGI (reference sequence). CDR3 length: 13 residues. The V gene lost 6 bases and the J gene lost 7 bases, with 12 bases spanning the gap. The DNA for the CDR3 is TGTGCCAGCAGGACGAGTAGCATCGGGGAGCTGTTTTTT. Amino acid sequence: CASRTSSIGELFF.

The rearrangement joins TRBV6-2 or TRBV6-3 to TRBJ2-7, with D perhaps assigned TRBD1 or TRBD2 (6 bases each). From germline, CDR1 is MNHEY and CDR2 SVGEGT. This CDR3 is built from 13 residues. CDR3 residues: CASSYTRGGEQYV. The DNA of the CDR3 is TGTGCCAGTAGTTACACCAGGGGAGGCGAGCAGTACGTC.

The V call is TRBV2, the J call TRBJ1-3; D is possibly TRBD1 (6 bases). The length of the CDR3 is 14 residues. The germline gives CDR1 SNHLY, CDR2 FYNNEI. V lost 9 bases, J lost 4 bases, and 16 bases lay in between. CDR3 DNA sequence: TGTGCCAGTAGTCCACGGACAGTGGGAAACACCATATATTTT. As protein: CASSPRTVGNTIYF.

As to this clonotype: At one boundary the junction diverges from the germline segment, which might be a read error. The chain recombines TRBV7-8 with TRBJ1-5; D is ambiguous. CDR3 size: 14 residues. Germline lookup yields CDR1 SGHVS and CDR2 FQNEAQ. CDR3 residues: CARSLTLLDQPQHF. The CDR3, as DNA: TGTGCCAGAAGCTTAACTTTGTTGGATCAGCCCCAGCATTTT.

The V call is TRBV4-1, the J call TRBJ1-1; D may be TRBD1 (5 bases). The V gene's germline CDR1 is MGHRA and CDR2 YSYEKL. CDR3 size: 12 residues. CDR3 residues: CFSSQGADEAFF. The CDR3 bases are TGCTTCAGCAGCCAAGGGGCAGATGAAGCTTTCTTT.

Comments on this clonotype: The germline gene is not matched at one end of the junction; a read error may be the cause. The chain uses TRBV6-1 and TRBJ1-4; D unresolved. Germline CDR1 MNHNS, CDR2 SASEGT. The CDR3 loop spans 15 amino acids. The CDR3 bases are TGTGTCAGCAGTACTATGACGGGAGGTGGTGAAAAACTGTTTTTT. Its protein is CVSSTMTGGGEKLFF.

As concerns this clonotype: Germline and junction disagree at one end, which may indicate a read error. CDR3 DNA sequence: TGTGCCAGTAGTTACTCGAGCGGGGAATACGAGCAGTACTTC. This sequence encodes CASSYSSGEYEQYF. This chain links TRBV6-5 with TRBJ2-7; the match to TRBD2 covers 7 bases. This CDR3 spans 14 amino acids. Per the germline V gene, CDR1 is MNHEY and CDR2 is SVGAGI.

This clonotype was seen only once. Compared with germline, one end of the junction differs, possibly owing to a read error. The chain recombines TRBV11-3 with TRBJ2-3; D call uncertain. The germline gives CDR1 SGHNT, CDR2 YENEEA. CDR3 length: 14 residues. The CDR3 protein is CASSQCEEWDTQYF. Here the CDR3 DNA reads TGCGCCAGCAGTCAGTGTGAGGAGTGGGATACGCAGTATTTT. Drawing the rest from reference TRBV11-3 and TRBJ2-3, the complete variable domain is EAGVVQSPRYKIIEKKQPVAFWCNPISGHNTLYWYLQNLGQGPELLIRYENEEAVDDSQLPKDRFSAERLKGVDSTLKIQPAELGDSAVYLCASSQCEEWDTQYFGPGTRLTVL.

The J gene is TRBJ2-1, the V gene TRBV20-1; D might be TRBD2 (5 bases). Per germline, CDR1 DFQATT and CDR2 SNEGSKA (reference sequence). There are 16 residues in the CDR3. V dropped 3 bases and J dropped 3 bases, with 18 bases sitting between them. CDR3 nucleotides: TGCAGTGCTAGGGGTACCAGAGGGTGGGACTACAATGAGCAGTTCTTC. Protein: CSARGTRGWDYNEQFF.

In regard to this clonotype: At one end, the junction sequence differs from germline, possibly due to a read error. The V call is TRBV11-2, the J call TRBJ2-7; D remains unclear. This CDR3 is built from 12 residues. Germline V lookup: CDR1 SGHAT, CDR2 FQNNGV. The CDR3 here is CPSSSTFGEQYF. In DNA, the CDR3 is TGTCCCAGCAGCTCGACCTTTGGCGAGCAGTACTTC.

A word on this clonotype: No conserved phenylalanine or tryptophan is present at the end of the CDR3, so a read error is the likely explanation. The chain recombines TRBV6-6 with TRBJ2-3; D unclear. Per germline, CDR1 MNHNY and CDR2 SVGAGI (reference sequence). The CDR3 runs to 14 residues. The CDR3 spells CASSYSKISDTQYY. The CDR3 region has the DNA TGCGCCAGCAGTTACTCGAAAATCTCAGATACGCAGTATTAT.

In the case of this clonotype: An end of the junction does not agree with germline; a read error may underlie this. The chain joins TRBV7-9 to TRBJ2-1, with D possibly being TRBD2 (5 bases). CDR1 and CDR2 from the germline V gene are SEHNR and FQNEAQ (reference sequence). The CDR3 loop spans 15 amino acids. The CDR3 sequence: CTSSFRAALYNEQLF. The CDR3 nucleotides read TGTACCAGCAGCTTCCGAGCGGCGCTTTATAATGAGCAGTTATTC.

Comments on this clonotype: The CDR3 does not end in the conserved phenylalanine or tryptophan, so this is likely a read error. The chain joins TRBV29-1 to TRBJ2-3, with a tentative D call TRBD1 (7 bases). Trimming removed 7 bases from V and 4 bases from J, with 15 bases in between. The CDR3 length is 13 residues. Germline V gene data show CDR1 as SQVTM and CDR2 as ANQGSEA. CDR3 sequence (DNA): TGCAGCGCTCTTCAGGGGGGCGCAGATACGCAGTATTAT. This gives the protein CSALQGGADTQYY.

A word on this clonotype: Germline and junction disagree at one end, which may indicate a read error. The V call is TRBV13, the J call TRBJ1-6; maybe TRBD1 (5 bases). The CDR3 sequence is 15 residues long. Germline CDR1 PRHDT, CDR2 FYEKMQ (reference sequence). DNA for the CDR3: TGTGCTAGCAGCGACAACGGGGGTCATAAACCACCCCTCCACTTT. Amino acids: CASSDNGGHKPPLHF.

On this clonotype: Sequence at one end of the junction differs from germline and may be a read error. This chain links TRBV6-1 with TRBJ1-1; D perhaps matches TRBD1 (5 bases). The germline V gene encodes CDR1 MNHNS and CDR2 SASEGT. This CDR3 has 13 amino acids. The CDR3 sequence: CARSIDRDVSAFF. CDR3 DNA: TGTGCCCGCAGTATTGACAGAGACGTGTCAGCTTTCTTT.

This sequence joins TRBV12-3 or TRBV12-4 and TRBJ1-1; 8 nucleotides agree with TRBD1. Unmatched junction bases numbered 4, after V lost 7 bases and J lost 6 bases. The CDR3 contains 12 residues. CDR3 bases: TGTGCCAGCAACCTACAGGGGGCTGAAGCTTTCTTT. It specifies CASNLQGAEAFF.

About this clonotype itself: A much more abundant neighbour one base away suggests this may be a read error. The chain links TRBV20-1 to TRBJ2-3; D remains unclear. CDR3 size: 13 residues. CDR1 and CDR2 from the germline V gene are DFQATT and SNEGSKA (reference sequence). Trimming shortened V by 1 base and J by 6 bases, and 11 bases separated the two germline ends. Here the CDR3 reads CSARAQVCDTQYF. The CDR3 DNA is TGCAGTGCTAGAGCGCAAGTTTGTGATACGCAGTATTTT.

Worth noting for this clonotype: Since the CDR3 does not end with the conserved phenylalanine or tryptophan, this likely comes from a read error. The chain links TRBV11-2 to TRBJ2-1; D is unclear. In germline, CDR1 is SGHAT, CDR2 FQNNGV. This CDR3 spans 17 amino acids. DNA for the CDR3: TGTGCCAGCAGCTTAGTGACATCCCAGAGCTCCTACTATGAGCAGTTCTTA. It yields the protein CASSLVTSQSSYYEQFL.